The rows below give T cell receptor beta chains drawn from one sample of a study of post-analysis software for immune sequencing data. TCRdb reprocessed the PCR reads via MiXCR and lists one record per CDR3 protein. Altogether approximately 440,000 distinct CDR3 sequences are present, over 35% being singletons, with the ten largest covering 9.5% to 13%. The sequencing input was blood. These receptors originate from a girl aged 5-17 years with multiple sclerosis. CDR3s include the opening cysteine and the closing phenylalanine or tryptophan. The D gene is left open where the match is weak. A clone size is listed for some rows: how often the clone was seen (once, few, many), or a class if it is expanded.

>few|TRBV28|TRBJ2-1|TRBD2
CASRNRLADEQFF
TGTGCCAGCAGAAATAGACTAGCGGATGAGCAGTTCTTC
>-|TRBV18|TRBJ1-2|-
CASSNGPGSAYGYTF
TGTGCCAGCTCAAACGGGCCAGGGAGCGCCTATGGCTACACCTTC
>-|TRBV5-1|TRBJ2-3|-
CASNEGESTDTQYF
TGCGCCAGCAACGAGGGGGAATCCACAGATACGCAGTATTTT
>-|TRBV6-2/TRBV6-3|TRBJ2-7|-
CASVDPGPGPYEQYF
TGTGCCAGCGTCGACCCGGGACCGGGGCCCTACGAGCAGTACTTC
>-|TRBV20-1|TRBJ2-1|-
CSALQTSSYNEQFF
TGCAGTGCTCTACAGACTAGCTCCTACAATGAGCAGTTCTTC
>-|TRBV7-2|TRBJ2-7|TRBD2
CASSLVASGSSDEQYF
TGTGCCAGCAGCTTAGTGGCTAGCGGGAGCTCAGACGAGCAGTACTTC
>few|TRBV20-1|TRBJ2-3|TRBD1
CSASSPGGSDTQYF
TGCAGTGCTAGTTCCCCAGGGGGTTCAGATACGCAGTATTTT
>-|TRBV28|TRBJ2-7|TRBD1
CASSFDRGLVEQYF
TGTGCCAGCAGTTTCGACAGGGGCCTGGTCGAGCAGTACTTC
>-|TRBV20-1|TRBJ2-5|-
CSAGGWGETQYF
TGCAGTGCGGGGGGATGGGGAGAGACCCAGTACTTC
>-|TRBV20-1|TRBJ2-7|TRBD2
CGAPAGGRSYEQYF
TGCGGTGCTCCGGCGGGAGGCCGTTCCTACGAGCAGTACTTC
>-|TRBV4-2|TRBJ2-7|TRBD2
CASSRDPSGSYEQYF
TGTGCCAGCAGCCGAGATCCTAGCGGGAGCTACGAGCAGTACTTC
>few|TRBV7-2|TRBJ2-3|TRBD2
CASSLSSGSQDTQYF
TGTGCCAGCAGCTTATCTAGCGGGAGTCAAGATACGCAGTATTTT
>-|TRBV20-1|TRBJ1-5|-
CSARDRRGAGNQPQHF
TGCAGTGCTAGAGATCGGAGGGGCGCGGGCAATCAGCCCCAGCATTTT